This is a list of T cell receptor beta chains from one sample in a study of TIL therapy for anti-PD-1-resistant metastatic lung cancer. Repertoires were generated with immunoSEQ multiplex PCR, while TCRdb's copy carries only in-frame clones and drops some. The repertoire holds 20,000 to 25,000 clones, with roughly 79% as singletons. The sample consisted of blood, taken at baseline. The source is a person aged 25-85 years with non-small cell lung cancer. The CDR3 runs from the conserved cysteine through the conserved F or W. A D gene is named only where the DNA matches it firmly. Some rows have no size entry. The others give once, few or many, or a class for an expanded clone.

V	J	D	size	DNA	CDR3
TRBV2	TRBJ1-6	NA	NA	TGTGCCAGCAGTGAAGGTGAGAGCTCACCCCTCCACTTT	CASSEGESSPLHF
TRBV19	TRBJ2-7	NA	NA	TGTGCCAGTAGTCCCCGGCAGTTCAATATCTACGAGCAGTACTTC	CASSPRQFNIYEQYF
TRBV7-2	TRBJ2-3	NA	NA	TGTGCCAGCAGCTCCCCCTTGGAGGATACGCAGTATTTT	CASSSPLEDTQYF
TRBV11-3	TRBJ2-3	NA	few	TGTGCCAGCAGCCCGACCGGGGGTAGCCTCACAGATACGCAGTATTTT	CASSPTGGSLTDTQYF
TRBV6-1	TRBJ2-3	NA	NA	TGTGCCAGCAAAAAAGCGGGAGATACGCAGTATTTT	CASKKAGDTQYF
TRBV30	TRBJ2-7	TRBD2	NA	TGTGCCAGGGCCGGGACTAGCGGCTACGAGCAGTACTTC	CARAGTSGYEQYF
TRBV9	TRBJ2-7	TRBD2	few	TGTGCCAGCAGCGTAGGACTAGCCCACGAGCAGTACTTC	CASSVGLAHEQYF
TRBV6-5	TRBJ2-7	TRBD1	once	TGTGCCAGCAGCCCGACAGGGGGCGCGGACGAGCAGTACTTC	CASSPTGGADEQYF
TRBV7-2	TRBJ2-1	NA	NA	TGTGCCAGCAGCTTAGCTCTAACAAACCGCAATGAGCAGTTCTTC	CASSLALTNRNEQFF
TRBV28	TRBJ1-4	NA	NA	TGTGCCAGCAGTTTAGGGAGTGCTCGGATTCCGTTTTTT	CASSLGSARIPFF
TRBV6-1	TRBJ1-5	NA	NA	TGTGCCAGCAGTGAGGAAAGCAATCAGCCCCAGCATTTT	CASSEESNQPQHF
TRBV28	TRBJ2-7	TRBD1	NA	TGTGCCAGCAGCATTGCAGGGGGCCCTTTAAACGAGCAGTACTTC	CASSIAGGPLNEQYF
TRBV2	TRBJ1-1	NA	NA	TGTGCCAGCAGAGGTGGAGTATTGAACACTGAAGCTTTCTTT	CASRGGVLNTEAFF
TRBV5-4	TRBJ2-6	NA	few	TGTGCCAGCAGCTTGGCCTGGAGCTCTGGGGCCAACGTCCTGACTTTC	CASSLAWSSGANVLTF
TRBV5-1	TRBJ1-6	TRBD1	NA	TGCGCCAGCAGCTCGGGGGGGGACAGTTATAATTCACCCCTCCACTTT	CASSSGGDSYNSPLHF
TRBV6-1	TRBJ2-1	TRBD2	once	TGTGCCAGCAGCCGGGGGGGGTACAATGAGCAGTTCTTC	CASSRGGYNEQFF
TRBV29-1	TRBJ2-6	NA	NA	TGCAGCGCCCAAACGGACACTGGCCCTGGGGCCAACGTCCTGACTTTC	CSAQTDTGPGANVLTF
TRBV19	TRBJ2-2	NA	few	TGTGCCAGTCAAGGGTGGACTGGGCGACCCGGGGAGCTGTTTTTT	CASQGWTGRPGELFF
TRBV2	TRBJ1-6	NA	few	TGTGCCAGCAGTCAGACAGCCTCACCCCTCCACTTT	CASSQTASPLHF
TRBV6-1	TRBJ2-7	TRBD1	NA	TGTGCCAGCAGAATTAGCCCCGGGACAGGGGGCGAACAGTACTTC	CASRISPGTGGEQYF
TRBV5-6	TRBJ1-1	NA	few	TGTGCCAGCAGCTTGGATCTGGGCGCCGTGAACACTGAAGCTTTCTTT	CASSLDLGAVNTEAFF
TRBV7-9	TRBJ1-2	TRBD1	NA	TGTGCCAGCAGCGATCGATCCAGGGGGAAGTATGGCTACACCTTC	CASSDRSRGKYGYTF
TRBV27	TRBJ1-2	TRBD1	NA	TGTGCCAGCAGTTTAAGCGCATTAAGGGGGCGAAGGTTGGACTATGGCTACACCTTC	CASSLSALRGRRLDYGYTF
TRBV7-8	TRBJ2-3	TRBD2	once	TGTGCCAGCAGCTTGCCCGGGACTAGCCAACCCCCGCCCCCTCCTGATACGCAGTATTTT	CASSLPGTSQPPPPPDTQYF
TRBV11-3	TRBJ2-1	TRBD2	few	TGTGCCAGCAGCTCCTCGGGACTAGCGGGAGGACCCTACAATGAGCAGTTCTTC	CASSSSGLAGGPYNEQFF
TRBV10-3	TRBJ2-3	TRBD2	NA	TGTGCCATCAATCAGCGGGATAAGGCAGATACGCAGTATTTT	CAINQRDKADTQYF
TRBV18	TRBJ2-7	NA	NA	TGTGCCAGCTCCGCGGCAGAGCCCTACGAGCAGTACTTC	CASSAAEPYEQYF
TRBV13	TRBJ2-1	NA	NA	TGTGCCAGCAGCCCGCTAGGATCGAGTGAGCAGTTCTTC	CASSPLGSSEQFF
TRBV5-4	TRBJ1-6	TRBD1	NA	TGTGCCAGCACTCCGGACAGGGCGAGTTCACCCCTCCACTTT	CASTPDRASSPLHF
TRBV9	TRBJ2-7	TRBD2	NA	TGTGCCAGCAGCGTAGGGGTAGCGGGAGGGCCTGGGGACGAGCAGTACTTC	CASSVGVAGGPGDEQYF
TRBV28	TRBJ1-1	NA	few	TGTGCCAGCATAGGGACGGGCGCTTTCTTT	CASIGTGAFF
TRBV2	TRBJ2-5	TRBD2	NA	TGTGCCAGCAGTGAACTAGCGGGGCGTACGACCCAGTACTTC	CASSELAGRTTQYF
TRBV7-2	TRBJ1-2	NA	NA	TGTGCCAGCAGCTTAGTTGCAGGGCCGGGGGGCTACACCTTC	CASSLVAGPGGYTF
TRBV7-9	TRBJ2-7	NA	NA	TGTGCCAGCAGCTTCCATCACGAGCAGTACTTC	CASSFHHEQYF
TRBV7-3	TRBJ1-1	NA	NA	TGTGCCAGCAGCTTAGGGGGCGCAGTCGCTTTCTTT	CASSLGGAVAFF
TRBV13	TRBJ1-4	NA	NA	TGTGCCAGCAGCTTTTGGACGGCCGCAGCAACTAATGAAAAACTGTTTTTT	CASSFWTAAATNEKLFF
TRBV6-1	TRBJ2-7	NA	few	TGTGCCAGCAGAGTGAGGACCCCCTCTGTCGAGCAGTACTTC	CASRVRTPSVEQYF
TRBV19	TRBJ1-4	NA	NA	TGTGCCAGTAGTCACAAAGGGGGAGCAAAACTGTTTTTT	CASSHKGGAKLFF
TRBV5-1	TRBJ1-2	TRBD1	NA	TGCGCCAGCAGCTTGGCTTTACAGGGGGCGACTGGCTACACCTTC	CASSLALQGATGYTF
TRBV30	TRBJ1-3	TRBD1	NA	TGTGCCTGGAGTAGGGACAGTGGCTCTGGAAACACCATATATTTT	CAWSRDSGSGNTIYF
TRBV10-3	TRBJ2-1	NA	NA	TGTGCCATCAGTGAGTCGGTGGGCGGGACCTACAATGAGCAGTTCTTC	CAISESVGGTYNEQFF
TRBV30	TRBJ2-2	NA	NA	TGTGCCTGGAGGTGGAGTGGGGACACCGGGGAGCTGTTTTTT	CAWRWSGDTGELFF
TRBV7-8	TRBJ2-2	TRBD2	NA	TGTGCCAGCAGCTTACGGCTAGCGGGAGGCACCGGGGAGCTGTTTTTT	CASSLRLAGGTGELFF
TRBV29-1	TRBJ2-7	NA	NA	TGCAGCGCCCTGGATCGCTCCTACGAGCAGTACTTC	CSALDRSYEQYF
TRBV5-6	TRBJ1-6	NA	NA	TGTGCCAGCAGCGCCAGGATCGTGGTTTCACCCCTCCACTTT	CASSARIVVSPLHF
TRBV5-5	TRBJ1-5	NA	NA	TGTGCCAGCAGCTTGGAACCGAGCGGGCAGGGTAACAATCAGCCCCAGCATTTT	CASSLEPSGQGNNQPQHF
TRBV19	TRBJ2-5	TRBD1	few	TGTGCCAGTAGTACCTGGACAGGGTCGGAGACCCAGTACTTC	CASSTWTGSETQYF
TRBV28	TRBJ1-4	NA	NA	TGTGCCAGCAGTTTTCAGGGGCCTCTTGCAACTAATGAAAAACTGTTTTTT	CASSFQGPLATNEKLFF
TRBV6-5	TRBJ2-7	NA	NA	TGTGCCAGCAGTAAAACAAGAGGGGCCTACGAGCAGTACTTC	CASSKTRGAYEQYF
TRBV13	TRBJ1-1	TRBD1	NA	TGTGCCAGCAGCTTAGGAAAGCGGGACAGGCTTTCCGCTGAAGCTTTCTTT	CASSLGKRDRLSAEAFF
TRBV9	TRBJ1-5	TRBD1	NA	TGTGCCAGCAGCAAGGGACAGGGGGTCGGGCAGCCCCAGCATTTT	CASSKGQGVGQPQHF
TRBV2	TRBJ1-6	NA	NA	TGTGCCAGCAAGAAGGACAGCTCCTATAATTCACCCCTCCACTTT	CASKKDSSYNSPLHF
TRBV25-1	TRBJ2-1	TRBD2	few	TGTGCCAGCAGTTCCCGGTGGACTAGCGGGAATGAGCAGTTCTTC	CASSSRWTSGNEQFF
TRBV28	TRBJ2-1	TRBD2	NA	TGTGCCAGCATCCTTCTAGCGGGGGGGCCTGGGGAACAGTTCTTC	CASILLAGGPGEQFF